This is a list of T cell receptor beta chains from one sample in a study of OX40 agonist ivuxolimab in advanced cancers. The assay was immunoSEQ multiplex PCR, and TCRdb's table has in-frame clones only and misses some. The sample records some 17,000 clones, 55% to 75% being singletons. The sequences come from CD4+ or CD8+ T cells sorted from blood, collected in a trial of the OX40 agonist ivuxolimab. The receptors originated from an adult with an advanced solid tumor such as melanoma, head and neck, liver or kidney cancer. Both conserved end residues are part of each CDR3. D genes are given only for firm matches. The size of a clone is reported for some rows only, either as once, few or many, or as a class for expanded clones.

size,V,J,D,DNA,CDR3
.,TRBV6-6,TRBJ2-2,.,TGTGCCAGCAGTTATAACGCGGGCGCCCTTGGCGGGGAGCTGTTTTTT,CASSYNAGALGGELFF
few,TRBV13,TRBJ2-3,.,TGTGCCAGCAGGCACACGTCCGGGGGGCCCACAGATACGCAGTATTTT,CASRHTSGGPTDTQYF
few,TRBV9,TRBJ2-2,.,TGTGCCAGCAGCGTCGGGACACTGAACACCGGGGAGCTGTTTTTT,CASSVGTLNTGELFF
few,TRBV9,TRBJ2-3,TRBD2,TGTGCCAGCAGCGTACCGGGGGGGATCACAGATACGCAGTATTTT,CASSVPGGITDTQYF
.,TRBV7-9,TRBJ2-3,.,TGTGCCAGCAGCCCTCGGACGATTATTACAGATACGCAGTATTTT,CASSPRTIITDTQYF
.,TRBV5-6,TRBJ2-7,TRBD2,TGTGCCAGCAATGGGGGGGGCTACGAGCAGTACTTC,CASNGGGYEQYF
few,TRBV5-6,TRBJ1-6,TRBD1,TGTGCCAGCACCACGAGGGGGACAGGGGCTTCACCCCTCCACTTT,CASTTRGTGASPLHF
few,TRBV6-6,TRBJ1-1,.,TGTGCCAGCAGTTTCGGGGCTGAAGCTTTCTTT,CASSFGAEAFF
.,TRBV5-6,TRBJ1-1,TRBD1,TGTGCCAGCAGCTTGGCGGGACAGATTGAAGCTTTCTTT,CASSLAGQIEAFF
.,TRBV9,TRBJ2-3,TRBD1,TGTGCCAGCAGCGCGACGGGACAGGGGGTCACAGATACGCAGTATTTT,CASSATGQGVTDTQYF
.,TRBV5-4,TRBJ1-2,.,TGTGCCAGCAGCTCGACTCGATCCGTTTATGGCTACACCTTC,CASSSTRSVYGYTF
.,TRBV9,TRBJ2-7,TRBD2,TGTGCCAGCAGCGCGACTAGCGGGGGTGTCGAGCAGTACTTC,CASSATSGGVEQYF
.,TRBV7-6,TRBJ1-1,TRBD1,TGTGCCAGCAGCTTAGCTACAGGGGACACTGAAGCTTTCTTT,CASSLATGDTEAFF
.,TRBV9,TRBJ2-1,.,TGTGCCAGCAGCTCAGGTACCTCCTACAATGAGCAGTTCTTC,CASSSGTSYNEQFF
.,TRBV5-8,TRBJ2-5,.,TGTGCCAGCCGCAGACGGAATGCACTACCCCAAGAGACCCAGTACTTC,CASRRRNALPQETQYF
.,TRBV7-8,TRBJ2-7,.,TGTGCCAGCAGCTTAGCGTCAGCAGGGAACGAGCAGTACTTC,CASSLASAGNEQYF
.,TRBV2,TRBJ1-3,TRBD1,TGTGCCAGCATTCCACAGGGGTCAGGAAACACCATATATTTT,CASIPQGSGNTIYF
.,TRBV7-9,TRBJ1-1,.,TGTGCCAGCAGCTTAGAAGCTCGGACTGAAGCTTTCTTT,CASSLEARTEAFF
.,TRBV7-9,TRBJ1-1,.,TGTGCCAGCAGCTTAGCCCAGGGAACGAACACTGAAGCTTTCTTT,CASSLAQGTNTEAFF